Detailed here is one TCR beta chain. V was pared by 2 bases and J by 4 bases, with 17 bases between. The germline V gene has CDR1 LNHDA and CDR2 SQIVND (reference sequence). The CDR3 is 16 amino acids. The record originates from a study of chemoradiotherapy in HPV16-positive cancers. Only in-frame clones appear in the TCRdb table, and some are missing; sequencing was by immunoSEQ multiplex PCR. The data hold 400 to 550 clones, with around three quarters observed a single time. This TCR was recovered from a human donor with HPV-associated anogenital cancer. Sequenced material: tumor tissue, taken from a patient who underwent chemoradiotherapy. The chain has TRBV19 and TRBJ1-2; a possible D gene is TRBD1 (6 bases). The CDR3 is CASSIRPTTGFYGYTF. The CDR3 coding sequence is TGTGCCAGTAGTATAAGACCTACGACAGGATTCTATGGCTACACCTTC.